This T cell receptor beta chain is drawn from a study of CD8 T cells in Susac syndrome. General observations from the study: Among people with Susac, CD8+ clonal expansion was greatest in TEMRA cells and active patients. Regarding the TCR sequencing and HLA analysis, the study admitted that a relatively small number of individuals were involved.

A word on this clonotype: Its antigen is unidentified.

With random hexamers, reverse transcription was performed on about 0.5 to 1 ug of RNA. TCR beta CDR3 was amplified by immunoSEQ covering 54 Vbeta and 13 Jbeta. MiXCR was run by TCRdb on the immunoSEQ multiplex PCR reads, yielding one entry per CDR3 protein. Among under 110,000 distinct CDR3 sequences listed, approximately 95% were seen once. In contrast to the negatively isolated CD8+ and CD4+ T cells, TEMRA cells were FACS-enriched. This receptor was obtained from a human donor with Susac syndrome. Sequenced material: CD8+ T cells from PBMCs.

The CDR3 loop is CATSRDGTGPYEQYF. The CDR3 nucleotides are TGTGCCACCAGCAGAGATGGGACAGGGCCCTACGAGCAGTACTTC. The chain employs TRBV15 and TRBJ2-7; 9 bases fit TRBD1. The J segment lost 2 bases and the V segment lost 0 bases, leaving 2 bases of the junction unmatched. Germline V gene data show CDR1 as LNHNV and CDR2 as YYDKDF (reference sequence). The CDR3 loop spans 15 amino acids.